This T cell receptor (beta chain) is drawn from a study of blood T cells in healthy people across ages. This CDR3 comprises 17 residues. Per the germline V gene, CDR1 is SGDLS and CDR2 is YYNGEE. The V and J ends lost 0 bases and 7 bases, in that order; junction bases with no gene match: 8. The second PCR ran roughly 7 to 12 cycles with a sample-barcoded 5' primer and J-beta primers. TCRdb used MiXCR to reprocess the 5' RACE reads, holding one entry per CDR3 protein. The sample has 600,000 to 1,000,000 distinct CDR3 sequences, about 25% seen once; the top ten hold 3% to 4.5%. These sequences were also reported in another study, on T cells of mothers and their children.

Input material: blood. The rearrangement uses TRBV9 and TRBJ2-7; 15 bases match TRBD2. The clonotype originates from a boy aged 5-17 years in good health. The CDR3 region is CASSVGQGLAGGGEQYF. The CDR3 DNA reads TGTGCCAGCAGCGTAGGACAGGGACTAGCGGGAGGCGGAGAGCAGTACTTC.